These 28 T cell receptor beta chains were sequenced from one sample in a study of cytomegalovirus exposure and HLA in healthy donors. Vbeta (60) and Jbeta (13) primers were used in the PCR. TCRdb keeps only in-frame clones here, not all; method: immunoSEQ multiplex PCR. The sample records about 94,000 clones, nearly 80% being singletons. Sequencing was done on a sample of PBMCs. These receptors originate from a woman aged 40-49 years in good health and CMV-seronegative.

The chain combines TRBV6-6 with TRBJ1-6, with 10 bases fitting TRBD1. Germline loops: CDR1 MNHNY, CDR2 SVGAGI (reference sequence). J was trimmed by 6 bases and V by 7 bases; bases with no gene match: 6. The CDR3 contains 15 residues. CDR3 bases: TGTGCCAGCAAGGGACAGGGGCTTTTTAATTCACCCCTCCACTTT. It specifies CASKGQGLFNSPLHF.

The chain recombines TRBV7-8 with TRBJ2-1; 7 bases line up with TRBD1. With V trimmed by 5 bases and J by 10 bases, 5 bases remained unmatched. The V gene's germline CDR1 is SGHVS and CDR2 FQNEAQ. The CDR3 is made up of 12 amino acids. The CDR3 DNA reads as TGTGCCAGCAGCCCCGACAGGGAGGAGCAGTTCTTC. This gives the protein CASSPDREEQFF. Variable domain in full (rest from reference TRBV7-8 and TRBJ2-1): GAGVSQSPRYKVAKRGQDVALRCDPISGHVSLFWYQQALGQGPEFLTYFQNEAQLDKSGLPSDRFFAERPEGSVSTLKIQRTQQEDSAVYLCASSPDREEQFFGPGTRLTVL.

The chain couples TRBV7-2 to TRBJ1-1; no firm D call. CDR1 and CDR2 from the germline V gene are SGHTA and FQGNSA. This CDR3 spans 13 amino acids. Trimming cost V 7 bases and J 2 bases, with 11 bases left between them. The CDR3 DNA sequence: TGTGCCAGCAACCAGGAGGTAAACACTGAAGCTTTCTTT. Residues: CASNQEVNTEAFF.

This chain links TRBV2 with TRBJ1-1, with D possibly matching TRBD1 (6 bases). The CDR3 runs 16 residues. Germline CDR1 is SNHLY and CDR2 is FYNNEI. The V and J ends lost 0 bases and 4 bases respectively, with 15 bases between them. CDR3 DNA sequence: TGTGCCAGCAGTGAAGCGCTTCTTGAGACAGGCACTGAAGCTTTCTTT. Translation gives CASSEALLETGTEAFF. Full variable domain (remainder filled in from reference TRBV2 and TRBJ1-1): EPEVTQTPSHQVTQMGQEVILRCVPISNHLYFYWYRQILGQKVEFLVSFYNNEISEKSEIFDDQFSVERPDGSNFTLKIRSTKLEDSAMYFCASSEALLETGTEAFFGQGTRLTVV.

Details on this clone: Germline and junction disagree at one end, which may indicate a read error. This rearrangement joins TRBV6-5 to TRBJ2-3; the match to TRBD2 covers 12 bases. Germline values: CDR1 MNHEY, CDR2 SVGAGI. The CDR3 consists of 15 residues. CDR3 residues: CASSDSSGGADTQYF. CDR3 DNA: TGTGCCAGCAGTGACTCTAGCGGGGGGGCAGATACGCAGTATTTT.

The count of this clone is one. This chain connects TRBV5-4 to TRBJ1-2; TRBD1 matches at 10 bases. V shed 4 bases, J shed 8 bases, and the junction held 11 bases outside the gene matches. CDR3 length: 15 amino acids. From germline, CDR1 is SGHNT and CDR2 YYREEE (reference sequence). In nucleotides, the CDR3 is TGTGCCAGCAGCCGACAGGGGGCATGGAGTGAGGGCTACACCTTC. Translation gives CASSRQGAWSEGYTF.

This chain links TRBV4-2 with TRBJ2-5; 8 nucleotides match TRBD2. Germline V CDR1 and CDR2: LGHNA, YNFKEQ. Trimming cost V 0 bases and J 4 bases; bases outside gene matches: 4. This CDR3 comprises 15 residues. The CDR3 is CASSQDARGAETQYF. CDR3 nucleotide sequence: TGTGCCAGCAGCCAAGATGCGCGGGGGGCAGAGACCCAGTACTTC.

The CDR3 spells CASRVPGQVNTEAFF. DNA for the CDR3: TGTGCCAGCAGAGTTCCGGGACAAGTGAACACTGAAGCTTTCTTT. The V call is TRBV2, the J call TRBJ1-1; a weak D match, TRBD1 (6 bases). The CDR3 runs to 15 residues. V shed 6 bases and J shed 0 bases, with 14 bases lying between them. The germline V gene has CDR1 SNHLY and CDR2 FYNNEI.

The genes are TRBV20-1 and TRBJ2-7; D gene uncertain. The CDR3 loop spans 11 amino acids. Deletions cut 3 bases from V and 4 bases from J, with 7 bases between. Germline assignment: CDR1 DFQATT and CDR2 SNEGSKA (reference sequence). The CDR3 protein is CSASTEYEQYF. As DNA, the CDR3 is TGCAGTGCTAGTACAGAGTACGAGCAGTACTTC.

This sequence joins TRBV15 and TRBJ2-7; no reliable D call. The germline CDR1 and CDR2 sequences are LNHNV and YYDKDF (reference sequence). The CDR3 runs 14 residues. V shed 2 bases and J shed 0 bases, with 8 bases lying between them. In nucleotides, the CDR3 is TGTGCCACCAGCAGAAGTGGTAGCTCCTACGAGCAGTACTTC. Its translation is CATSRSGSSYEQYF.

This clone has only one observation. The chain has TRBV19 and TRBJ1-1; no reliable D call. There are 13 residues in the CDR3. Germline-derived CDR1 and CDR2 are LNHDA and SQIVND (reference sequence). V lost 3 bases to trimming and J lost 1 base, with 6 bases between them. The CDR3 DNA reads TGTGCCAGTAGTATTCTAACGAACACTGAAGCTTTCTTT. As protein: CASSILTNTEAFF.

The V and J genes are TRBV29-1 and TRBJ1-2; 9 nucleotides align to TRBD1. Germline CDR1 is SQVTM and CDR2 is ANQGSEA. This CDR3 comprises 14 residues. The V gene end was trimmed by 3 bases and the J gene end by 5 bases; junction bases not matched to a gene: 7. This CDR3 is CSVDPGTGTYGYTF. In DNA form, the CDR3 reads TGCAGCGTTGACCCCGGGACAGGGACTTATGGCTACACCTTC.

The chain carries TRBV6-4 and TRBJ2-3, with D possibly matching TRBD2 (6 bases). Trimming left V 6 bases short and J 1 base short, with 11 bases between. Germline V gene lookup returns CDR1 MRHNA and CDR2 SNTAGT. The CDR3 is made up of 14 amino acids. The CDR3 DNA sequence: TGTGCCAGCAGCCGGAGGGAGGGCACAGATACGCAGTATTTT. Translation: CASSRREGTDTQYF.

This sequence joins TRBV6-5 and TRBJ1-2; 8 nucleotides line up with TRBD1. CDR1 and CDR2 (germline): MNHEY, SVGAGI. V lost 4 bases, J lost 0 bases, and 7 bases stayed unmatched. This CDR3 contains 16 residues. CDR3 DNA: TGTGCCAGCAGTTCCCCGCCAGGGGGCCCTAACTATGGCTACACCTTC. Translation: CASSSPPGGPNYGYTF.

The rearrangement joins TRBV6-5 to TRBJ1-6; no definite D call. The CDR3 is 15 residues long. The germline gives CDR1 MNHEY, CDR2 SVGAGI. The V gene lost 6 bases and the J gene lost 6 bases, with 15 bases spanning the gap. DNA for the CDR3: TGTGCCAGCAGATCTCCCGAGGGAGGTAATTCACCCCTCCACTTT. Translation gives CASRSPEGGNSPLHF.

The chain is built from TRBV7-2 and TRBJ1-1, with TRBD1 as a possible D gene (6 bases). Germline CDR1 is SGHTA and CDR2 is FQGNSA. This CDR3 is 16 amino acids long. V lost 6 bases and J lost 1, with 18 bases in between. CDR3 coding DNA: TGTGCCAGCAGAGCAAAAAACTTGGACAGGAACACTGAAGCTTTCTTT. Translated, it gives CASRAKNLDRNTEAFF.

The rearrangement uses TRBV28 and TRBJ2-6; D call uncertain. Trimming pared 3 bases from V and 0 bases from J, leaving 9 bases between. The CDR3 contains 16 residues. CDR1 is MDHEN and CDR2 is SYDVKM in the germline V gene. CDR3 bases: TGTGCCAGCAGTTTGGGCGAGTTCTCTGGGGCCAACGTCCTGACTTTC. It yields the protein CASSLGEFSGANVLTF.

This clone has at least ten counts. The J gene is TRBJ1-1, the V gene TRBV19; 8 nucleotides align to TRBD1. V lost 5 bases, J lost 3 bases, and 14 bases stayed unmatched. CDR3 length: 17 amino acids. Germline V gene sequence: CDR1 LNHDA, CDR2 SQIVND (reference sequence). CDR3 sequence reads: CASSGQGYGGMYTEAFF. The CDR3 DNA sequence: TGTGCCAGTAGTGGACAGGGATATGGAGGAATGTACACTGAAGCTTTCTTT. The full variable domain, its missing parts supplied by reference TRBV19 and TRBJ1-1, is DGGITQSPKYLFRKEGQNVTLSCEQNLNHDAMYWYRQDPGQGLRLIYYSQIVNDFQKGDIAEGYSVSREKKESFPLTVTSAQKNPTAFYLCASSGQGYGGMYTEAFFGQGTRLTVV.

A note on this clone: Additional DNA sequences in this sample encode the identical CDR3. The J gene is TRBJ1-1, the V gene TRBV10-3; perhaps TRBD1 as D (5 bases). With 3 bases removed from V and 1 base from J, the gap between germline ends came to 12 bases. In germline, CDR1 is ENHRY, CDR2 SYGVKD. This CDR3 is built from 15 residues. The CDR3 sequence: CAISDRGQANTEAFF. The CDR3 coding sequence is TGTGCCATCAGTGATAGGGGTCAGGCGAACACTGAAGCTTTCTTT.

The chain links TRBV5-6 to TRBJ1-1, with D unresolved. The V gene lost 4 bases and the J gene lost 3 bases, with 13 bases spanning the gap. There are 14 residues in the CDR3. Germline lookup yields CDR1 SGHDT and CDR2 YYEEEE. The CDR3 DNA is TGTGCCAGCAGCGCGGTGACCCGGGACACTGAAGCTTTCTTT. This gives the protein CASSAVTRDTEAFF.

The DNA of the CDR3 is TGTGCCAGCAGCTTCGGGACAGCTACCTCCTATGGCTACACCTTC. It yields the protein CASSFGTATSYGYTF. V gene TRBV2 combines with J gene TRBJ1-2; 7 bases fit TRBD1. This CDR3 region has 15 residues. Germline CDR1 and CDR2: SNHLY and FYNNEI. J lost 4 bases, V lost 6 bases, and 11 bases had no gene match.

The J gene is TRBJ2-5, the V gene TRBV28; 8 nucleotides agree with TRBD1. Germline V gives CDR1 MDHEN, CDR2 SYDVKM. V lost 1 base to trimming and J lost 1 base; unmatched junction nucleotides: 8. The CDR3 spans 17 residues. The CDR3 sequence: CASSLYPGTGGQETQYF. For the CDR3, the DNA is TGTGCCAGCAGTTTATACCCCGGGACAGGTGGCCAAGAGACCCAGTACTTC. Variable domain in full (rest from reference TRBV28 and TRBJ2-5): DVKVTQSSRYLVKRTGEKVFLECVQDMDHENMFWYRQDPGLGLRLIYFSYDVKMKEKGDIPEGYSVSREKKERFSLILESASTNQTSMYLCASSLYPGTGGQETQYFGPGTRLLVL.

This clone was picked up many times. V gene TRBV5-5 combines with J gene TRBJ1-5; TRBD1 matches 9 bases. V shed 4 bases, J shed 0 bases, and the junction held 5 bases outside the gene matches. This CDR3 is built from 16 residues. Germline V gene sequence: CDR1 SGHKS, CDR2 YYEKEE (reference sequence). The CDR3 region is CASSATGGHSNQPQHF. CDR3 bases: TGTGCCAGCAGCGCAACAGGGGGCCATAGCAATCAGCCCCAGCATTTT.

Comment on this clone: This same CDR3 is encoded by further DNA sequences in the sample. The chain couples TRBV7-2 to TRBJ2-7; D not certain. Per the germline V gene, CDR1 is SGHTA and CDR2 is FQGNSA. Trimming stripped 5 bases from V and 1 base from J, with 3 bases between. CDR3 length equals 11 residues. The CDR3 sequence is CASSRSYEQYF. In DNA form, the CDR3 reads TGTGCCAGCAGCCGTTCCTACGAGCAGTACTTC.

The CDR3 loop reads CATSRGGTGERYEQYF. The DNA for the CDR3 is TGTGCCACCAGCAGAGGGGGGACAGGGGAACGGTACGAGCAGTACTTC. This chain links TRBV15 with TRBJ2-7; 10 nucleotides agree with TRBD1. This CDR3 comprises 16 residues. V shed 1 base, J shed 4 bases, and the junction held 7 bases outside the gene matches. From germline, CDR1 is LNHNV and CDR2 YYDKDF (reference sequence). The full variable domain, rest sourced from reference TRBV15 and TRBJ2-7, is DAMVIQNPRYQVTQFGKPVTLSCSQTLNHNVMYWYQQKSSQAPKLLFHYYDKDFNNEADTPDNFQSRRPNTSFCFLDIRSPGLGDTAMYLCATSRGGTGERYEQYFGPGTRLTVT.

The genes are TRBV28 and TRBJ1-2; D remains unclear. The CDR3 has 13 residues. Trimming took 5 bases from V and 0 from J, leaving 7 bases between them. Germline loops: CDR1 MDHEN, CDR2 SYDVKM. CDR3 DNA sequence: TGTGCCAGCAGTCTCAGGACTAACTATGGCTACACCTTC. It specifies CASSLRTNYGYTF.

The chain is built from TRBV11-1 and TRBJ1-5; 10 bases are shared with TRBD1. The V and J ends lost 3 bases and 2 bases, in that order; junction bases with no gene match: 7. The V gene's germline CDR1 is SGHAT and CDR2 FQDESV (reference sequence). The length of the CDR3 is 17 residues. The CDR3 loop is CASSFPGTGAGNQPQHF. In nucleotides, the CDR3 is TGTGCCAGCAGCTTCCCCGGGACAGGGGCTGGCAATCAGCCCCAGCATTTT.

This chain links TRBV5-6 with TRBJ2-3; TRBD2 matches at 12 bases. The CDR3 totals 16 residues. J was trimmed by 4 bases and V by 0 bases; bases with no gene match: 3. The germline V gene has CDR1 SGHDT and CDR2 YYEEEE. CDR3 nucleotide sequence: TGTGCCAGCAGCTTGGAACTAGCGGGGGGTTCAGATACGCAGTATTTT. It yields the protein CASSLELAGGSDTQYF.